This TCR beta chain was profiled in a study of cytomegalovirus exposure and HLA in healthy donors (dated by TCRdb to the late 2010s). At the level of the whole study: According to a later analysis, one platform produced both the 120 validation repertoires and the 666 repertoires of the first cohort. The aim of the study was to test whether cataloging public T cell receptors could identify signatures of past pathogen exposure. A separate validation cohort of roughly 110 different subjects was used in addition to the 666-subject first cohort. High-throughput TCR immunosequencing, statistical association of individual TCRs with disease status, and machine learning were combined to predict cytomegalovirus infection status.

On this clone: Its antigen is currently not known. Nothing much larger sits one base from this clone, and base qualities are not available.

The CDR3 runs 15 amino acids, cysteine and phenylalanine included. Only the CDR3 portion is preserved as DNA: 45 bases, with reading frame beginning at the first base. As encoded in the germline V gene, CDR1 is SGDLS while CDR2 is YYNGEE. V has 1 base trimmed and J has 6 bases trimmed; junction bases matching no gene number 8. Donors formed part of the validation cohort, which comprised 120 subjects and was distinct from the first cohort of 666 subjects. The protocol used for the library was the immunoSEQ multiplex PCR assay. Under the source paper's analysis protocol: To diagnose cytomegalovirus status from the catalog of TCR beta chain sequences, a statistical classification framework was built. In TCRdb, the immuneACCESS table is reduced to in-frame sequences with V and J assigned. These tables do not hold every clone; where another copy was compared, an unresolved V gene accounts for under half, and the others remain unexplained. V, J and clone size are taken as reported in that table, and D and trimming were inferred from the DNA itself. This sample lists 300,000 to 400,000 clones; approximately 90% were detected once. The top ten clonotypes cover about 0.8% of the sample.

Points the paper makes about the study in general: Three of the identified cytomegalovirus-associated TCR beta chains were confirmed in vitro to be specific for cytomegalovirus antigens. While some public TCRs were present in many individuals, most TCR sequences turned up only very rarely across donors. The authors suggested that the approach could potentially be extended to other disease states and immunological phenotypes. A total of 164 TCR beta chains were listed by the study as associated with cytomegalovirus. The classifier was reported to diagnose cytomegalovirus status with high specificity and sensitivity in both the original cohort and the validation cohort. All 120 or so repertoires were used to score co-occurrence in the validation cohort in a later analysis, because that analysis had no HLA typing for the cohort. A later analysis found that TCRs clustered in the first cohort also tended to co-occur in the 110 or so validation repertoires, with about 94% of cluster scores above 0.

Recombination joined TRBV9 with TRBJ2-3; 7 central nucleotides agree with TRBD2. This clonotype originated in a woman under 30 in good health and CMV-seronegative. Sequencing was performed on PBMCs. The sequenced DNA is TGTGCCAGCAGCGTAATGGCTAGCGGCTCGGATACGCAGTATTTT. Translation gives CASSVMASGSDTQYF.